This is a list of T cell receptor beta chains from one sample in a study of neurological immune-mediated disorders. MiXCR, applied by TCRdb to the 5' RACE reads, yields one record per CDR3 protein. The sample contains about 80,000 distinct CDR3 sequences, roughly 4.8% of which appear only once. Sample: PBMCs. Source of these receptors: a woman under 40 with multiple sclerosis. The CDR3 runs from the conserved cysteine through the conserved F or W. Each record gives: V gene, clone size, D gene, J gene, CDR3 length, CDR3 protein, CDR3 DNA. D genes are given only for firm matches. Clone size is stated in some rows and not others, as once, few, many or a class when expanded.

>TRBV12-3/TRBV12-4|many|TRBD1|TRBJ1-2|14
CASSSGLGRDSRVF
TGTGCCAGCAGTTCCGGACTAGGCCGGGACAGCCGTGTCTTC
>TRBV7-9|many|TRBD1|TRBJ2-1|18
CASSLRRRGQFGRNEQFF
TGTGCCAGCAGCCTACGGCGCAGGGGGCAATTCGGACGGAATGAGCAGTTCTTC
>TRBV12-5|many|.|TRBJ1-1|15
CASGLITGIYTEAFF
TGTGCTAGTGGTTTGATTACAGGGATTTACACTGAAGCTTTCTTT
>TRBV20-1|many|TRBD1|TRBJ1-2|13
CSAPRTGKDGYTF
TGCAGTGCCCCCCGGACAGGGAAGGATGGCTACACCTTC
>TRBV20-1|many|.|TRBJ2-1|12
CSVRERANEQFF
TGCAGTGTACGCGAAAGGGCGAATGAGCAGTTCTTC
>TRBV12-3/TRBV12-4|few|.|TRBJ2-4|12
CASSLPKNIQYF
TGTGCCAGCAGTTTACCCAAAAACATTCAGTACTTC
>TRBV30|.|.|TRBJ2-7|12
CAWSPPSYEQYF
TGTGCCTGGAGTCCCCCCTCCTACGAGCAGTACTTC
>TRBV5-1|many|.|TRBJ2-2|14
CASSFDRDAGELFF
TGCGCCAGCAGCTTTGATCGCGACGCCGGGGAGCTGTTTTTT
>TRBV20-1|many|.|TRBJ2-6|13
CSAPGPGANVLTF
TGCAGTGCTCCAGGGCCTGGGGCCAACGTCCTGACTTTC
>TRBV5-1|many|TRBD2|TRBJ2-1|17
CASSSLAGGGGLNEQFF
TGCGCCAGCAGCTCCTTAGCGGGAGGAGGAGGGCTTAATGAGCAGTTCTTC
>TRBV12-3/TRBV12-4|many|.|TRBJ2-5|14
CASSYNLPQETQYF
TGTGCCAGCAGTTACAACCTCCCCCAAGAGACCCAGTACTTC
>TRBV5-4|.|.|TRBJ1-2|14
CASSPDDRSWGYTF
TGTGCCAGCAGTCCAGACGACAGGTCCTGGGGCTACACCTTC
>TRBV12-3/TRBV12-4|many|.|TRBJ2-2|16
CASSNRGSVFTGELFF
TGTGCCAGCAGTAACCGGGGTAGCGTTTTCACCGGGGAGCTGTTTTTT
>TRBV18|many|.|TRBJ1-1|16
CASSPLGVGTAQIAFF
TGTGCCAGCTCACCACTGGGCGTCGGGACGGCACAAATAGCTTTCTTT
>TRBV20-1|many|.|TRBJ2-1|12
CSARLANNEQFF
TGCAGTGCTAGACTGGCTAACAATGAGCAGTTCTTC
>TRBV5-1|.|TRBD1|TRBJ1-1|16
CASSLGYRGGNTEAFF
TGCGCCAGCAGCTTGGGGTACAGGGGCGGGAACACTGAAGCTTTCTTT
>TRBV5-8|many|.|TRBJ2-5|15
CASSLDQRIGETQYF
TGTGCCAGCAGCTTGGACCAGAGGATTGGGGAGACCCAGTACTTC
>TRBV5-1|many|.|TRBJ1-1|14
CASSPDSFSTEAFF
TGCGCCAGCAGCCCTGACAGTTTTTCGACTGAAGCTTTCTTT
>TRBV5-1|many|TRBD1|TRBJ2-5|14
CASSQPRQGETQYF
TGCGCCAGCAGCCAACCACGACAGGGGGAGACCCAGTACTTC
>TRBV14|many|.|TRBJ2-2|14
CASSFIRDTGELFF
TGTGCCAGCAGCTTTATCCGGGACACCGGGGAGCTGTTTTTT
>TRBV5-1|.|TRBD2|TRBJ2-7|14
CASSLAGEAYEQYF
TGCGCCAGCAGTTTAGCGGGAGAGGCCTACGAGCAGTACTTC
>TRBV20-1|many|TRBD2|TRBJ2-1|18
CSARDPRTSGKSYNEQFF
TGCAGTGCTAGAGATCCGAGGACTAGCGGGAAGTCCTACAATGAGCAGTTCTTC
>TRBV18|many|.|TRBJ2-5|13
CASSQARQETQYF
TGTGCCAGCTCCCAGGCGAGACAAGAGACCCAGTACTTC
>TRBV5-1|many|TRBD1|TRBJ2-7|12
CASSLDRDEQYF
TGCGCCAGCAGCCTAGACAGGGACGAGCAGTACTTC
>TRBV20-1|many|.|TRBJ2-3|15
CSASGGGSITDTQYF
TGCAGTGCTAGTGGTGGCGGGTCCATCACAGATACGCAGTATTTT
>TRBV5-1|many|.|TRBJ2-5|13
CASSSGVEKTQYF
TGCGCCAGCAGCTCAGGGGTAGAGAAGACCCAGTACTTC
>TRBV10-3|many|TRBD2|TRBJ2-3|15
CAIKTGLAAKDTQYF
TGTGCCATCAAGACGGGACTAGCGGCCAAGGATACGCAGTATTTT
>TRBV5-1|.|TRBD1|TRBJ1-1|18
CASTYFFEQGQGTTEAFF
TGCGCCAGCACCTATTTTTTCGAACAGGGACAGGGGACCACTGAAGCTTTCTTT
>TRBV27|.|TRBD2|TRBJ2-5|19
CASRFRWGLAGRGVETQYF
TGTGCCAGCCGTTTCCGGTGGGGACTAGCGGGCCGGGGCGTGGAGACCCAGTACTTC
>TRBV5-1|many|.|TRBJ2-6|14
CASSLSTGANVLTF
TGCGCCAGCAGCTTGTCGACTGGGGCCAACGTCCTGACTTTC
>TRBV5-5|many|.|TRBJ2-4|14
CASSSGIVKNIQYF
TGTGCCAGCAGTTCGGGAATTGTCAAAAACATTCAGTACTTC
>TRBV4-1|many|TRBD2|TRBJ2-2|14
CASRPSGSPGELFF
TGCGCCAGTAGGCCTAGCGGGTCCCCCGGGGAGCTGTTTTTT
>TRBV11-2|.|.|TRBJ2-1|16
CASSLWGGASYNEQFF
TGTGCCAGCAGCTTATGGGGGGGCGCCTCCTACAATGAGCAGTTCTTC
>TRBV28|many|.|TRBJ1-3|13
CASSLGSGNTIYF
TGTGCCAGCAGTTTGGGCTCTGGAAACACCATATATTTT
>TRBV5-5|many|.|TRBJ2-1|19
CASSFLSRRLSSSYNEQFF
TGTGCCAGCAGCTTCTTGTCACGACGGCTATCCAGCTCCTACAATGAGCAGTTCTTC
>TRBV20-1|.|TRBD1|TRBJ2-3|15
CSAPNPRGLGNTQYF
TGCAGTGCTCCTAATCCTAGGGGGCTCGGAAATACGCAGTATTTT
>TRBV5-1|many|TRBD1|TRBJ1-1|16
CASSSPPGQGNTEAFF
TGCGCCAGCAGCTCGCCCCCCGGACAGGGGAACACTGAAGCTTTCTTT
>TRBV29-1|many|.|TRBJ2-5|12
CSVGFLGETQYF
TGCAGCGTTGGGTTCCTGGGGGAGACCCAGTACTTC
>TRBV20-1|few|TRBD1|TRBJ2-2|16
CSASGTGGSLAGELFF
TGCAGTGCTAGCGGGACAGGGGGTAGTCTGGCCGGGGAGCTGTTTTTT
>TRBV4-2|many|.|TRBJ1-2|15
CASSQDRTGPYGYTF
TGTGCCAGCAGCCAAGATCGCACAGGGCCTTATGGCTACACCTTC
>TRBV5-1|many|.|TRBJ2-1|13
CASSRQGPNEQFF
TGCGCCAGCAGCCGGCAGGGGCCCAATGAGCAGTTCTTC
>TRBV11-2|few|TRBD1|TRBJ2-3|15
CASSKRTGGVDTQYF
TGTGCCAGCAGCAAGCGGACAGGGGGCGTAGATACGCAGTATTTT
>TRBV20-1|many|TRBD2|TRBJ2-3|15
CSARARLAFTDTQYF
TGCAGTGCTAGGGCTCGACTAGCCTTTACAGATACGCAGTATTTT
>TRBV5-1|many|.|TRBJ2-3|13
CASSEPHGDTQYF
TGCGCCAGCAGCGAACCACACGGAGATACGCAGTATTTT
>TRBV20-1|many|TRBD1|TRBJ1-5|14
CSARKGAENQPQHF
TGCAGTGCGAGGAAGGGGGCGGAGAATCAGCCCCAGCATTTT
>TRBV20-1|many|.|TRBJ2-3|16
CSASFATGRGTDTQYF
TGCAGTGCCTCCTTCGCTACAGGGAGAGGGACAGATACGCAGTATTTT
>TRBV6-5|many|.|TRBJ2-1|15
CASSPRDFAYNEQFF
TGTGCCAGCAGTCCCCGGGACTTTGCCTACAATGAGCAGTTCTTC
>TRBV9|many|.|TRBJ2-2|16
CASSSTVSTNTGELFF
TGTGCCAGCAGCTCGACAGTCTCCACGAACACCGGGGAGCTGTTTTTT
>TRBV6-6|.|.|TRBJ2-1|16
CASTADPPWGYNEQFF
TGTGCCAGCACCGCGGACCCACCCTGGGGTTACAATGAGCAGTTCTTC
>TRBV12-3/TRBV12-4|few|.|TRBJ1-4|16
CASSLPGKEEGEKLFF
TGTGCCAGCAGTTTGCCAGGGAAAGAGGAGGGTGAAAAACTGTTTTTT
>TRBV7-2|many|TRBD2|TRBJ2-5|16
CASSSISGAVQETQYF
TGTGCCAGCAGCTCGATTAGCGGGGCCGTACAAGAGACCCAGTACTTC
>TRBV5-1|many|TRBD2|TRBJ2-1|16
CASSRRLAGVWNEQFF
TGCGCCAGCAGCAGACGACTAGCGGGAGTTTGGAATGAGCAGTTCTTC
>TRBV20-1|many|.|TRBJ2-7|14
CSARDPSSSYEQYF
TGCAGTGCTAGAGATCCTAGCAGCTCCTACGAGCAGTACTTC
>TRBV3-1|few|.|TRBJ1-5|15
CASSKGPGSNQPQHF
TGTGCCAGCAGTAAGGGTCCGGGAAGCAATCAGCCCCAGCATTTT
>TRBV5-1|many|.|TRBJ2-5|11
CASSFHETQYF
TGCGCCAGCAGCTTCCACGAGACCCAGTACTTC